The source of this T cell receptor beta chain is a study of blood T cell repertoires in COVID-19. Overall study: The United States, Italy and Spain were the sources of the acute and convalescent COVID-19 samples. Sources were T cells, B-cell-depleted T cells, or PBMCs; the material itself was cDNA or gDNA.

TCRdb's table, derived via immunoSEQ multiplex PCR, lists solely in-frame clones and lacks some. The table has roughly 92,000 clones, about nine tenths seen once. The CDR3 totals 14 residues. Between the trimmed V and J ends, which lost 8 bases and 6 bases, there was a span of 19 bases. CDR1 MNHEY and CDR2 SVGAGI come from the germline V gene. The TCR sequence derives from a man in his fifties or sixties with acute or convalescent COVID-19. The sequenced sample was peripheral blood. This chain joins TRBV6-5 and TRBJ1-1; the D gene is possibly TRBD1 (5 bases). CDR3 in amino acids: CASHTLAGWPEAFF. The CDR3 DNA sequence: TGTGCCAGCCACACTCTCGCAGGGTGGCCTGAAGCTTTCTTT.